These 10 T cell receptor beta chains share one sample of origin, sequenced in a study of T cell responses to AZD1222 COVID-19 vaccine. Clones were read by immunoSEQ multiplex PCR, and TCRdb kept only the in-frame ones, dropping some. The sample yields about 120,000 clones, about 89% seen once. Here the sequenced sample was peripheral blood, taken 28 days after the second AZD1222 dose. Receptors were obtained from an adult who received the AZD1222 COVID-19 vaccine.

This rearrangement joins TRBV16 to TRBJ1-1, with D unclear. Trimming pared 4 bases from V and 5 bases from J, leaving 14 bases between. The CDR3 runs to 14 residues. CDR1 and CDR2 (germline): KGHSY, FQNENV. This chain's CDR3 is CASSPKGGRTEAFF. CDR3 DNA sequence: TGTGCCAGCAGCCCCAAGGGAGGTAGGACTGAAGCTTTCTTT.

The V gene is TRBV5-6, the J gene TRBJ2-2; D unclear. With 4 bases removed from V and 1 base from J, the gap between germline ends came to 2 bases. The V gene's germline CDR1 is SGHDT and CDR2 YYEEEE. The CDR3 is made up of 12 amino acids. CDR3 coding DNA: TGTGCCAGCAGCAGGAACACCGGGGAGCTGTTTTTT. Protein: CASSRNTGELFF.

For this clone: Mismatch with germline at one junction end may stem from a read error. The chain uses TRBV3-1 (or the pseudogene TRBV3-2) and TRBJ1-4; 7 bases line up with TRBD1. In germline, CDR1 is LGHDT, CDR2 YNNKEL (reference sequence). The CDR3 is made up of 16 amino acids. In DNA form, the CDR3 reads TGTGCCAGCAGCCCGTCGTGGGAGGGGGCTAAAGAAAAACTGTTTTTT. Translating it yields CASSPSWEGAKEKLFF.

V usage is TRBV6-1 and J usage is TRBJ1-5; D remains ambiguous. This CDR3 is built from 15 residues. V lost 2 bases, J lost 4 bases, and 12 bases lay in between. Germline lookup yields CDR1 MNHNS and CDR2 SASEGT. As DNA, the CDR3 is TGTGCCAGCAGTGAACTGAGGAGGGCAAATCAGCCCCAGCATTTT. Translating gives CASSELRRANQPQHF.

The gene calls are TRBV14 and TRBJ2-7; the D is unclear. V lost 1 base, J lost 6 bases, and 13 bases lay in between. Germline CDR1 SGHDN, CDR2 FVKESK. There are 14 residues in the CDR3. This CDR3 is CASSQGGPIVEQYF. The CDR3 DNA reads TGTGCCAGCAGCCAAGGCGGTCCTATTGTCGAGCAGTACTTC.

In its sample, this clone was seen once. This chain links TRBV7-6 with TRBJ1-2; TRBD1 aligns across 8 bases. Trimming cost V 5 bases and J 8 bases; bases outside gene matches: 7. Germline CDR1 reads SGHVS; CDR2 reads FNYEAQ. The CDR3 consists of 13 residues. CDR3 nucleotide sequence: TGTGCCAGCAGCCCCGACAGGGGTGGGGGCTACACCTTC. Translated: CASSPDRGGGYTF.

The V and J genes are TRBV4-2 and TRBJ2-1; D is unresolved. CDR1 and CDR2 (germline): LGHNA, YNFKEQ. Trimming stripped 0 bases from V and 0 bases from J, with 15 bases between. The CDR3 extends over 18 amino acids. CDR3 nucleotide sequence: TGTGCCAGCAGCCAAGATTCGGCTGGCCAGCGCTCCTACAATGAGCAGTTCTTC. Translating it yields CASSQDSAGQRSYNEQFF.

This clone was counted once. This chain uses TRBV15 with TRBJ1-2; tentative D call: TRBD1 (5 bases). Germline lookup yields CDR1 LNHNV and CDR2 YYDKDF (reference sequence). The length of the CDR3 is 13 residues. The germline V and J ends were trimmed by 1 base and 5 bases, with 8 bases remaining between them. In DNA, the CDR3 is TGTGCCACCAGCAGAGCAGGGTGGTATGGCTACACCTTC. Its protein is CATSRAGWYGYTF.

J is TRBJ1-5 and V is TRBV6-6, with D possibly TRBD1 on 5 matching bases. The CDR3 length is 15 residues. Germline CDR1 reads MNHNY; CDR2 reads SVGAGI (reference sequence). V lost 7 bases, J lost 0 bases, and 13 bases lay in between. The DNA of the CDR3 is TGTGCCAGCACCGGGGGGGATTATAGCAATCAGCCCCAGCATTTT. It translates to CASTGGDYSNQPQHF.

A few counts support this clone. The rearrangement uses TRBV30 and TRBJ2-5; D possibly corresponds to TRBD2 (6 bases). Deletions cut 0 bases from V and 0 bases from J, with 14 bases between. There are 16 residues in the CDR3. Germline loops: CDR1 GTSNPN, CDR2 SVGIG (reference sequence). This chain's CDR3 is CAWSVRGWANQETQYF. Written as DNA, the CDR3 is TGTGCCTGGAGTGTACGGGGGTGGGCCAACCAAGAGACCCAGTACTTC. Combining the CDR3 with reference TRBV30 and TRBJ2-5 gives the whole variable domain SQTIHQWPATLVQPVGSPLSLECTVEGTSNPNLYWYRQAAGRGLQLLFYSVGIGQISSEVPQNLSASRPQDRQFILSSKKLLLSDSGFYLCAWSVRGWANQETQYFGPGTRLLVL.